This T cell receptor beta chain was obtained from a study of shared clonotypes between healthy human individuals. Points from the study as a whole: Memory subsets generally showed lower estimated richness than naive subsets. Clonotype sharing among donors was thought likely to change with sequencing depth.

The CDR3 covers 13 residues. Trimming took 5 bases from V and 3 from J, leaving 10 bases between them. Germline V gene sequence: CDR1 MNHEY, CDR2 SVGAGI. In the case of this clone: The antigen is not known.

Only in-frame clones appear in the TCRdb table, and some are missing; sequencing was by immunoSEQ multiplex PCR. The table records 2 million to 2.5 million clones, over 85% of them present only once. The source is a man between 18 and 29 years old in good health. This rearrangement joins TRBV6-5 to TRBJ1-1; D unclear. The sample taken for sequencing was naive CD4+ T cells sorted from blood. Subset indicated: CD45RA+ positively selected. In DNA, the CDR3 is TGTGCCAGCAGTGGAGAACACGACACTGAAGCTTTCTTT. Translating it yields CASSGEHDTEAFF.